The 10 T cell receptor beta chains below all came from one sample that was sequenced in a study of blood T cells in healthy people across ages. Primers used in a second PCR of about 7 to 12 cycles were a sample-barcoded 5' primer and a J-beta primer mix. TCRdb redid the calling of the 5' RACE reads with MiXCR, one entry per CDR3 protein. The table lists fewer than 2,000,000 distinct CDR3 sequences, about two fifths of them singletons, with about 23% in the top ten. Sequencing was carried out using blood. The origin of the receptors is a human donor in good health.

This clonotype was picked up a small number of times. The chain is built from TRBV7-2 and TRBJ1-2; maybe TRBD1 (5 bases). This CDR3 has 13 amino acids. The germline V gene has CDR1 SGHTA and CDR2 FQGNSA. V was cut by 4 bases and J by 4 bases, with 10 bases left in between. The CDR3 sequence: CASSSYRIYGYTF. DNA of the CDR3: TGTGCCAGCAGCTCCTACAGGATCTATGGCTACACCTTC. Combining the CDR3 with reference TRBV7-2 and TRBJ1-2 gives the whole variable domain GAGVSQSPSNKVTEKGKDVELRCDPISGHTALYWYRQSLGQGLEFLIYFQGNSAPDKSGLPSDRFSAERTGGSVSTLTIQRTQQEDSAVYLCASSSYRIYGYTFGSGTRLTVV.

Details on this clonotype: This may arise from a read error, as a much more abundant clone is one base away. This sequence joins TRBV12-3 or TRBV12-4 and TRBJ2-4, with TRBD2 matching 13 bases. Trimming took 6 bases from V and 13 from J; bases not matched to a gene: 12. The CDR3 loop spans 15 amino acids. In DNA form, the CDR3 reads TGTGCCAGCAGGTGGACTAGCGGGGGTCGCAATGAGCAGTACTTC. Translating gives CASRWTSGGRNEQYF.

V is TRBV20-1 and J is TRBJ2-7, with a tentative D call TRBD1 (5 bases). Trimming cost V 2 bases and J 3 bases, with 11 bases left between them. Germline V gene lookup returns CDR1 DFQATT and CDR2 SNEGSKA (reference sequence). This CDR3 region has 13 residues. CDR3 nucleotide sequence: TGCAGTGCTAGACGACCAGGGTTCTACGAGCAGTACTTC. Its translation is CSARRPGFYEQYF.

The chain carries TRBV11-2 and TRBJ1-1, with no clear D. CDR3 size: 13 residues. Germline values: CDR1 SGHAT, CDR2 FQNNGV. V was clipped by 5 bases and J by 2 bases, with 9 bases between them. The CDR3 loop reads CASSKGANTEAFF. The CDR3 DNA reads as TGTGCCAGCAGCAAAGGAGCCAACACTGAAGCTTTCTTT.

The chain has TRBV7-2 and TRBJ1-5; 10 bases line up with TRBD1. This CDR3 is 14 amino acids long. Germline V CDR1 and CDR2: SGHTA, FQGNSA. V lost 6 bases, J lost 6 bases, and 5 bases stayed unmatched. The CDR3 sequence: CASSLDRGGQPQHF. Here the CDR3 DNA reads TGTGCCAGCAGTCTGGACAGGGGGGGTCAGCCCCAGCATTTT.

The rearrangement links TRBV20-1 to TRBJ2-3; 8 nucleotides align to TRBD2. This CDR3 contains 14 residues. The germline V gene has CDR1 DFQATT and CDR2 SNEGSKA (reference sequence). Trimming cost V 2 bases and J 8 bases; bases outside gene matches: 9. The CDR3 DNA is TGCAGTGCTAGATTCGACGGGGGGGCGGGTACGCAGTATTTT. Protein: CSARFDGGAGTQYF.

Turning to this clonotype: A much larger clone differs from this one at a single base, so this may be a read error. The CDR3 loop is CASRQQGNYGYTF. The CDR3 DNA reads as TGTGCCAGCAGGCAACAGGGGAACTATGGCTACACCTTC. The chain couples TRBV6-6 to TRBJ1-2; 7 bases agree with TRBD1. This CDR3 spans 13 amino acids. CDR1 and CDR2 (germline): MNHNY, SVGAGI (reference sequence). V lost 6 bases to trimming and J lost 2 bases; unmatched junction nucleotides: 3.

V and J are TRBV4-3 and TRBJ1-2, with TRBD1 as a possible D gene (5 bases). V lost 1 base and J 4 bases, leaving 10 bases between the germline ends. CDR3 size: 14 residues. Germline V lookup: CDR1 LGHNA, CDR2 YSLEER. This chain's CDR3 is CASSQGDHSYGYTF. The DNA of the CDR3 is TGCGCCAGCAGCCAAGGGGACCACTCCTATGGCTACACCTTC.

This clonotype was seen a few times. The V gene is TRBV7-9, the J gene TRBJ1-6; D is undetermined. Germline V CDR1 and CDR2: SEHNR, FQNEAQ (reference sequence). This CDR3 contains 12 residues. V lost 5 bases to trimming and J lost 12 bases, with 11 bases between them. CDR3 bases: TGTGCCAGCAGCGGGGATCCGGAACCCCTCCACTTT. It translates to CASSGDPEPLHF.

This chain joins TRBV6-1 and TRBJ1-5; a weak D match, TRBD1 (5 bases). CDR3 size: 14 residues. Germline V gene sequence: CDR1 MNHNS, CDR2 SASEGT. V was pared by 3 bases and J by 4 bases, with 10 bases between. CDR3 sequence (DNA): TGTGCCAGCAGTGAGACAGTTAGGAATCAGCCCCAGCATTTT. Protein product: CASSETVRNQPQHF.